This is a list of T cell receptor beta chains from one sample in a study of radiotherapy plus CTLA-4 blockade in lung cancer. The assay was immunoSEQ multiplex PCR, and TCRdb's table has in-frame clones only and misses some. The sample includes about 47,000 clones, approximately 76% seen only once; the top ten take roughly 8%. Here the sequenced sample was peripheral blood, taken from a patient treated with radiotherapy plus ipilimumab. These receptors all come from a human donor with non-small cell lung cancer who had stable disease on radiotherapy plus ipilimumab. Both conserved end residues are part of each CDR3. A D gene is named only where the DNA matches it firmly. Expanded clones are given a class, and other clones once, few, many or no size at all.

size,D,V,J,DNA,CDR3
-,-,TRBV11-3,TRBJ2-3,TGTGCCAGCTCACGGAGTTTCACAGATACGCAGTATTTT,CASSRSFTDTQYF
-,-,TRBV27,TRBJ2-2,TGTGCCAGCAGTTTACTCGGAACCGGGGAGCTGTTTTTT,CASSLLGTGELFF
-,TRBD1,TRBV5-6,TRBJ2-2,TGTGCCAGCAGCTTTACAGGGGATCCCGGGGAGCTGTTTTTT,CASSFTGDPGELFF
-,-,TRBV25-1,TRBJ2-2,TGTGCCAGCACGAACCAGCGGGCGCTGAACACCGGGGAGCTGTTTTTT,CASTNQRALNTGELFF
-,-,TRBV9,TRBJ1-3,TGTGCCAGCAGCCCCGAACCGGGGGACACTGGAAACGCCATATATTTT,CASSPEPGDTGNAIYF
-,-,TRBV5-1,TRBJ2-2,TGCGCCAGCAGCTCCACGGGGGACGACACCGGGGAGCTGTTTTTT,CASSSTGDDTGELFF
-,-,TRBV21-1,TRBJ1-5,TGTGCCAGCAGCAAACGACGGAGTAGGGGTCAGCCCCAGCATTTT,CASSKRRSRGQPQHF
-,-,TRBV6-5,TRBJ2-1,TGTGCCAGCACTTCTGGTTTTAAGGGGGATCGTCAGTTCTTC,CASTSGFKGDRQFF
-,-,TRBV5-6,TRBJ2-2,TGTGCCAGCAGCTCGCAAGGGGCACACACCGGGGAGCTGTTTTTT,CASSSQGAHTGELFF
-,-,TRBV27,TRBJ1-4,TGTGCCAGCAGGACTTCAGGAGAAAAACTGTTTTTT,CASRTSGEKLFF
-,TRBD1,TRBV5-6,TRBJ2-1,TGTGCCAGCAGCTTTCTTACCGGGACAGGGGTAGGGTTTGGGCAGTTCTTC,CASSFLTGTGVGFGQFF
-,TRBD1,TRBV7-2,TRBJ2-7,TGTGCCACCAGAGACAGGGTAGCCTACGAGCAGTACTTC,CATRDRVAYEQYF
once,-,TRBV27,TRBJ1-5,TGTGCCAGCAGTTTATCGATGGGGGGCAATCAGCCCCAGCATTTT,CASSLSMGGNQPQHF
-,-,TRBV2,TRBJ1-5,TGTGCCAGCACTAGCAGGTGGTCCGATCAGCCCCAGCATTTT,CASTSRWSDQPQHF
-,-,TRBV11-3,TRBJ1-1,TGTGCCAGCAGCTCTACAGGGCTGAACACTGAAGCTTTCTTT,CASSSTGLNTEAFF
-,TRBD1,TRBV25-1,TRBJ1-5,TGTGCCAGCAGCGCCGGGGGCCGTCAGGACAGGTTCAATCAGCCCCAGCATTTT,CASSAGGRQDRFNQPQHF
-,TRBD1,TRBV13,TRBJ1-5,TGTGCCAGCAGCCCTAGCAGGGGGCTAATCACGCCCCAGCATTTT,CASSPSRGLITPQHF
-,TRBD1,TRBV7-2,TRBJ1-4,TGTGCCAGCAGCTTTTCGACAGGGCGTAATGAAAAACTGTTTTTT,CASSFSTGRNEKLFF
-,-,TRBV18,TRBJ2-3,TGTGCCAGCTCACCATCCACAGATACGCAGTATTTT,CASSPSTDTQYF
-,TRBD2,TRBV27,TRBJ2-5,TGTGCCAGCAGTTTATTGGGACTAGCGGGGGAAGAGACCCAGTACTTC,CASSLLGLAGEETQYF
-,-,TRBV7-9,TRBJ2-3,TGTGCCAGCACCCCAAACACAGATACGCAGTATTTT,CASTPNTDTQYF
few,-,TRBV28,TRBJ1-2,TGTGCCAGCAGCCCCTCCGCCGGAGGCTACACCTTC,CASSPSAGGYTF
-,TRBD1,TRBV30,TRBJ1-2,TGTGCCTGGAGGACAGGGAGTCATGGCTACACCTTC,CAWRTGSHGYTF
-,-,TRBV4-3,TRBJ1-5,TGCGCCAGCAGCCAAGATCTTATGGGGGGCCAGCCCCAGCATTTT,CASSQDLMGGQPQHF
few,-,TRBV5-1,TRBJ2-7,TGCGCCAGCAGCTTGGCCGGAGGGGGCGGCTACGAGCAGTACTTC,CASSLAGGGGYEQYF
-,-,TRBV27,TRBJ1-1,TGTGCCAGCAGTTTAAAAAGGGATTTGGGCACTGAAGCTTTCTTT,CASSLKRDLGTEAFF
-,-,TRBV12-5,TRBJ1-2,TGTGCTAGTGGTTTGGGCACAGCGGCTGTTAACTATGGCTACACCTTC,CASGLGTAAVNYGYTF
-,TRBD2,TRBV2,TRBJ2-5,TGTGCCAGCAGGGGGGGGACTTCGCGTGAGACCCAGTACTTC,CASRGGTSRETQYF
-,TRBD1,TRBV29-1,TRBJ2-2,TGCAGCGTTGAACGACAGGGATCGGCCGGGGAGCTGTTTTTT,CSVERQGSAGELFF
-,-,TRBV2,TRBJ1-1,TGTGCCATAATACAGGGTGGCCCTTTGAGAGCTTTCTTT,CAIIQGGPLRAFF
-,TRBD1,TRBV2,TRBJ1-2,TGTGCCAGCAGAGGACAGGGAACCTATGGCTACACCTTC,CASRGQGTYGYTF
-,TRBD1,TRBV11-2,TRBJ1-2,TGTGCCAGCAGCCTAGAGGACAGGGGTCTGGGGGGCTACACCTTC,CASSLEDRGLGGYTF
-,-,TRBV10-2,TRBJ1-5,TGCGCCAGCAGGCCGGGCTTGGGCCCCCAGCATTTT,CASRPGLGPQHF
-,-,TRBV19,TRBJ1-1,TGTGCCAGTAGTATGGACAGACTTCAAATGAACACTGAAGCTTTCTTT,CASSMDRLQMNTEAFF
-,TRBD1,TRBV9,TRBJ2-2,TGTGCCAGCAGCTTCGTCCCGGGACAGGGAACCGGGGAGCTGTTTTTT,CASSFVPGQGTGELFF
-,-,TRBV12-5,TRBJ2-1,TGTGCTAGTCGGAAGGGAACCTACAATGAGCAGTTCTTC,CASRKGTYNEQFF
-,TRBD1,TRBV6-5,TRBJ1-1,TGTGCCAGCAGTTACACCGGGACAGAGGCTTTCTTT,CASSYTGTEAFF
-,TRBD1,TRBV5-1,TRBJ1-1,TGCGCCAGCAGCCCCGAAGGACAGGGCACCACTGAAGCTTTCTTT,CASSPEGQGTTEAFF
-,-,TRBV5-6,TRBJ2-5,TGTGCCAGCAGCTCTCAGAGAAAAGAGACCCAGTACTTC,CASSSQRKETQYF
-,-,TRBV27,TRBJ1-5,TGTGCCAGCAGTTTATTGGCACCCGCTAGCAATCAGCCCCAGCATTTT,CASSLLAPASNQPQHF
once,-,TRBV6-1,TRBJ2-5,TGTGCCAGCAGTTTCCGGTACCAAGAGACCCAGTACTTC,CASSFRYQETQYF
-,-,TRBV19,TRBJ2-3,TGTGCCAGTAGTCCGCAGCATAGTAGGGCGCAGTATTTT,CASSPQHSRAQYF
once,TRBD1,TRBV5-4,TRBJ1-2,TGTGCCAGTCTGGACAGGGAGGTCTTTGGCTACACCTTC,CASLDREVFGYTF
-,TRBD1,TRBV7-9,TRBJ1-2,TGTGCCAGCAGCCTATCGACAGGGCTGGATGGCTACACCTTC,CASSLSTGLDGYTF
-,TRBD2,TRBV11-2,TRBJ2-1,TGTGCCAGCAGCTTAATCATTCTAGCGGGGGAAGGGAATGAGCAGTTCTTC,CASSLIILAGEGNEQFF
-,TRBD1,TRBV5-1,TRBJ1-1,TGCGCCAGCAGCTTACAGGGGGGGACAGCTGAAGCTTTCTTT,CASSLQGGTAEAFF
-,TRBD1,TRBV6-1,TRBJ1-5,TGTGCCAGTACAGGGGTTCTTCAGCCCCAGCATTTT,CASTGVLQPQHF
-,-,TRBV7-9,TRBJ1-2,TGTGCCAGCAGCTCACGGGACCGATTGTTAAATGGCTACACCTTC,CASSSRDRLLNGYTF
-,TRBD1,TRBV2,TRBJ1-2,TGTGCCAGGCGAAAGGGACAGGGAGGCTATGGCTACACCTTC,CARRKGQGGYGYTF
-,-,TRBV10-3,TRBJ2-1,TGTGCCATCAGTGGGGACGGCGTAGAGCAGTTCTTC,CAISGDGVEQFF
-,-,TRBV12-5,TRBJ2-1,TGTGCTAGTGGACGCAGAGGGGGGGACTATGAGCAGTTCTTC,CASGRRGGDYEQFF
-,TRBD1,TRBV7-6,TRBJ1-6,TGTGCCAGCAGCCCCGGGACAGGACCGAGCTCCTATAATTCACCCCTCCACTTT,CASSPGTGPSSYNSPLHF
-,TRBD1,TRBV9,TRBJ1-2,TGTGCCAGCAGCGTAGCTCGCTTAGGGGACAGGGAATATGGCTACACCTTC,CASSVARLGDREYGYTF
-,-,TRBV21-1,TRBJ2-7,TGTGCCAGCAGACATAAACTGCTACACGTGTTAGACGAGCAGTACTTC,CASRHKLLHVLDEQYF
once,-,TRBV2,TRBJ1-3,TGTGCCAGCGCCACAGCAGTTTCTGGAAACACCATATATTTT,CASATAVSGNTIYF
-,-,TRBV19,TRBJ1-1,TGTGCCAGTAGTATAGCACTACAGTACACTGAAGCTTTCTTT,CASSIALQYTEAFF
few,-,TRBV6-5,TRBJ1-3,TGTGCCAGCAGTTACAAAGGTGGAAACACCATATATTTT,CASSYKGGNTIYF